What follows describes a single T cell receptor beta chain. Source study methods: Amplification with reference gene primers provided the estimates of nucleated cell counts. Here immunoSEQ multiplex PCR was the method, and the copy in TCRdb shows in-frame clones only, minus some. V and J calls and clone size are copied from that table; D and trimming were computed from the DNA. The sample carries about 200,000 clones, about 82% recorded once. This specimen belongs to a study of blood T cell repertoires in COVID-19. Study information: COVID-19 samples from acute and convalescent phases originated in the United States, Italy and Spain. T cells, B-cell-depleted T cells, or PBMCs provided the cDNA or gDNA that served as material.

The germline gives CDR1 SQVTM, CDR2 ANQGSEA. V was trimmed by 1 base and J by 0 bases, leaving 11 bases between them. The length of the CDR3 is 15 residues. The rearrangement joins TRBV29-1 to TRBJ2-3; unclear D gene. This clonotype originated in a man between 40 and 49 years old with acute COVID-19. Sequenced input: PBMCs or T cells enriched from blood (not recorded which). CDR3: CSVEVSYSSTDTQYF. In nucleotides, the CDR3 is TGCAGCGTTGAAGTAAGCTATAGTAGCACAGATACGCAGTATTTT.